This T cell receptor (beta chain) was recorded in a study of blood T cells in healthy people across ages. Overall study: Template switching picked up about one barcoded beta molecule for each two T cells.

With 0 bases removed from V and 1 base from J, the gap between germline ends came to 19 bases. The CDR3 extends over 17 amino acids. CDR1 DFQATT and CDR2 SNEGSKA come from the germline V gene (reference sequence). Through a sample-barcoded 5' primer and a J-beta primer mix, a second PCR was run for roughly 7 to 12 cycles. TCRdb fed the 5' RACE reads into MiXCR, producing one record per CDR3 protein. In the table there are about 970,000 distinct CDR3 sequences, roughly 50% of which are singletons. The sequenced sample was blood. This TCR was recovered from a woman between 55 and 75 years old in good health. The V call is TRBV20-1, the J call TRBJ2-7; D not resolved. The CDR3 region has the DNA TGCAGTGCTAGAGATGAGCGCAGAGACGGTCCTTCCTACGAGCAGTACTTC. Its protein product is CSARDERRDGPSYEQYF.